This T cell receptor beta chain came from a study of PD-1 blockade in mismatch repair-deficient tumors. Looking at the study overall: Patients had about 13 mismatch repair-deficient cancer types and were previously treated and progressing. Whole-study findings and limits: After pembrolizumab, tumor-resident clones rose rapidly, then generally contracted before radiologic responses.

PCR or immunohistochemistry showed mismatch repair deficiency in every enrolled patient. A few pembrolizumab responders had their TCRs sequenced. A note on this clone: Its target is not known.

The assay was immunoSEQ multiplex PCR, and TCRdb's table has in-frame clones only and misses some. Among about 60,000 clones listed, approximately 90% were seen once. This CDR3 has 17 amino acids. Looked up from germline, CDR1 is SGDLS and CDR2 is YYNGEE. Germline trimming cut 0 bases from V and 7 bases from J; bases unmatched to any gene: 12. The sample here was peripheral blood, taken 52 weeks after starting pembrolizumab. This TCR was sampled from an adult with mismatch repair-deficient cancer. J is TRBJ2-1 and V is TRBV9; 8 positions match TRBD2. CDR3 DNA sequence: TGTGCCAGCAGCGTAGCAGACGGGAGGGCCGGGGGGAATGAGCAGTTCTTC. This codes for CASSVADGRAGGNEQFF.